This T cell receptor (beta chain) appears in the sequencing data of a study of cytomegalovirus exposure and HLA in healthy donors. Study-level background: Early released data comprised tens of millions of unique TCRs from HLA-typed donors. The study's findings and limits: In an earlier analysis, productive rearrangement rates for most beta V segments clustered near 87% or 30%. The study assumed roughly uniform donor sequencing depth for presence/absence analyses.

PCR employed 60 Vbeta and 13 Jbeta primers. The repertoire was sequenced with immunoSEQ multiplex PCR; TCRdb's copy has only in-frame clones and lacks some. The sample contains roughly 130,000 clones, roughly 80% of which appear only once. The CDR3 totals 14 residues. The V end was cut by 0 bases, the J end by 7 bases, with 12 bases between. CDR1 is MNHEY and CDR2 is SMNVEV in the germline V gene (reference sequence). Regarding this clone: As yet, its antigen is unknown.

The specimen sequenced was PBMCs. This chain links TRBV27 with TRBJ1-2; D is perhaps TRBD1 (5 bases). This sequence was found in a woman aged 45 to 65 in good health and CMV-seropositive. CDR3 bases: TGTGCCAGCAGTTTATCTCTGCAGGGCGCTGGCTACACCTTC. It specifies CASSLSLQGAGYTF.